These T cell receptor beta chains were read from a single sample in a study of blood T cell repertoires in COVID-19. This table comes from immunoSEQ multiplex PCR, and its TCRdb copy is limited to in-frame clones, with some not included. The sample lists tens of thousands of clones, 90% occurring once. Sequenced sample: peripheral blood. The receptors derive from a man between 18 and 35 years old with COVID-19, enrolled during active disease. Both conserved end residues are part of each CDR3. D genes are given only for firm matches. Clone sizes are given selectively: once, few, many, or a class where the clone is expanded.

D | size | J | V | DNA | CDR3
TRBD1 | . | TRBJ1-2 | TRBV7-6 | TGTGCCAGCAGCTTAGCCCCGATCCCGCGACAGGGGGCTTCCTATGGCTACACCTTC | CASSLAPIPRQGASYGYTF
. | . | TRBJ1-4 | TRBV28 | TGTGCCAGCAGTTTCGGGGGGTTAGGGTCAACTAATGAAAAACTGTTTTTT | CASSFGGLGSTNEKLFF
TRBD2 | . | TRBJ2-1 | TRBV28 | TGTGCCAGCAGACCGCTCGCCCGGGCGGGGGTAACCTACAATGAGCAGTTCTTC | CASRPLARAGVTYNEQFF
TRBD1 | . | TRBJ2-7 | TRBV15 | TGTGCCACCAGCAGAGATAGGGGGCAGAAAAGCTCCTACGAGCAGTACTTC | CATSRDRGQKSSYEQYF
. | . | TRBJ2-3 | TRBV10-1 | TGCGCCAGCAGGGGTACGGCAGACAATCGAGATACGCAGTATTTT | CASRGTADNRDTQYF
. | once | TRBJ2-4 | TRBV9 | TGTGCCAGCAGCGCCCAGACCGCGCGGGGCATTCAGTACTTC | CASSAQTARGIQYF
. | few | TRBJ1-2 | TRBV2 | TGTGCCAGCACTGGGCTTGGAACTAACTATGGCTACACCTTC | CASTGLGTNYGYTF
. | . | TRBJ2-3 | TRBV11-2 | TGTGCCAGCAGCTTAGATTTAGTAGGCACAGATACGCAGTATTTT | CASSLDLVGTDTQYF
TRBD2 | . | TRBJ2-2 | TRBV25-1 | TGTGCCAGCAGTGAAGGACTAGCAGTCACCGGGGAGCTGTTTTTT | CASSEGLAVTGELFF
. | . | TRBJ1-2 | TRBV25-1 | TGTGCCAGCGGAGGGGCACCGACCCCTGATGGCTACACCTTC | CASGGAPTPDGYTF
. | . | TRBJ2-1 | TRBV19 | TGTGCCAGTAGTCCCAGGGACACGTTTCTTTACAATGAGCAGTTCTTC | CASSPRDTFLYNEQFF
. | . | TRBJ1-1 | TRBV9 | TGTGCCAGCAGCCTCCTTGTGACAACCAACACTGAAGCTTTCTTT | CASSLLVTTNTEAFF
TRBD2 | . | TRBJ2-1 | TRBV11-2 | TGTGCCAGCAGCTTAAGCGGGACTCGGGCCAATGAGCAGTTCTTC | CASSLSGTRANEQFF
. | . | TRBJ1-1 | TRBV7-9 | TGTGCCAGCAGTCATCTCAGGGGAATGAACACTGAAGCTTTCTTT | CASSHLRGMNTEAFF
. | . | TRBJ1-5 | TRBV12-3/TRBV12-4 | TGTGCCAGCAGTTACGACAGCCTGTGGCCCCAGCATTTT | CASSYDSLWPQHF
. | once | TRBJ2-2 | TRBV3-1/TRBV3-2 | TGTGCCAGCAGCCCGCGGGTTTGGGGGCGAACCGGGGAGCTGTTTTTT | CASSPRVWGRTGELFF
TRBD1 | once | TRBJ1-2 | TRBV6-5 | TGTGCCAGCAGGACAGGGGATCACTATGGCTACACCTTC | CASRTGDHYGYTF
. | . | TRBJ1-1 | TRBV18 | TGTGCCAGCATCACCTCAGGAGCTTTCTTT | CASITSGAFF
. | . | TRBJ1-3 | TRBV12-5 | TGTGCTAGTGGTTTGGTATTAGTCCGTCCGTCTGGAAACACCATATATTTT | CASGLVLVRPSGNTIYF
TRBD2 | . | TRBJ2-5 | TRBV7-6 | TGTGCCAGCAGCTCCCCGGGGGGCCAAGAGACCCAGTACTTC | CASSSPGGQETQYF
. | . | TRBJ2-7 | TRBV27 | TGTGCCAGCAGTCGAGGTTACGAGCAGTACTTC | CASSRGYEQYF
. | . | TRBJ2-7 | TRBV28 | TGTGCCAGCAGTCCGACATTCTACGAGCAGTACTTC | CASSPTFYEQYF
TRBD1 | . | TRBJ1-5 | TRBV2 | TGTGCCAGCAGTGAAAACAGGGGGGCTCAGCCCCAGCATTTT | CASSENRGAQPQHF
. | . | TRBJ1-1 | TRBV27 | TGTGCCAGCAGTTTAACCCCAGGGAAGAACACTGAAGCTTTCTTT | CASSLTPGKNTEAFF
. | once | TRBJ1-6 | TRBV5-6 | TGTGCCAGCAGCTTGGTCGGTTCACCCCTCCACTTT | CASSLVGSPLHF
TRBD1 | once | TRBJ2-7 | TRBV12-3/TRBV12-4 | TGTGCCAGCAGGGGGACAGGGACCTACGAGCAGTACTTC | CASRGTGTYEQYF
. | . | TRBJ2-1 | TRBV19 | TGTGCCAGTAGTACATACAGTAGCTCCTACAATGAGCAGTTCTTC | CASSTYSSSYNEQFF
TRBD1 | . | TRBJ1-1 | TRBV28 | TGTGCCAGCAGTTTTTTCTACAGGGGGCGACGAAGAGGGACTGAAGCTTTCTTT | CASSFFYRGRRRGTEAFF